The 26 T cell receptor beta chains below were found in one sample sequenced in a study of T cell responses to AZD1222 COVID-19 vaccine. Repertoires were generated with immunoSEQ multiplex PCR, while TCRdb's copy carries only in-frame clones and drops some. Found here are about 160,000 clones, 90% to 95% of them singletons; the top ten hold roughly 0.9%. The sample in question was peripheral blood, obtained on day 0 of AZD1222 vaccination. These receptors came from an adult in good health.

The chain uses TRBV4-2 and TRBJ1-1; D unclear. The germline CDR1 and CDR2 sequences are LGHNA and YNFKEQ. Deletions cut 1 base from V and 2 bases from J, with 5 bases between. This CDR3 region has 13 residues. CDR3 in amino acids: CASSQVGNTEAFF. The CDR3 nucleotides read TGTGCCAGCAGCCAAGTAGGAAACACTGAAGCTTTCTTT.

This chain connects TRBV19 to TRBJ1-2, with D possibly TRBD1 on 6 matching bases. The V gene lost 5 bases and the J gene lost 4 bases, with 14 bases spanning the gap. This CDR3 is 14 amino acids long. Germline V lookup: CDR1 LNHDA, CDR2 SQIVND (reference sequence). CDR3 coding DNA: TGTGCCAGTAGTTTGGGCCAGGGGTTCTATGGCTACACCTTC. Translation gives CASSLGQGFYGYTF. The full variable domain, with the rest looked up from reference TRBV19 and TRBJ1-2, is DGGITQSPKYLFRKEGQNVTLSCEQNLNHDAMYWYRQDPGQGLRLIYYSQIVNDFQKGDIAEGYSVSREKKESFPLTVTSAQKNPTAFYLCASSLGQGFYGYTFGSGTRLTVV.

The rearrangement links TRBV5-6 to TRBJ2-7; D is perhaps TRBD2 (6 bases). With 4 bases removed from V and 0 bases from J, the gap between germline ends came to 14 bases. Germline V gives CDR1 SGHDT, CDR2 YYEEEE. This CDR3 is built from 15 residues. The CDR3 loop reads CASSRAGGTSYEQYF. CDR3 sequence (DNA): TGTGCCAGCAGCCGAGCGGGTGGGACCTCCTACGAGCAGTACTTC.

The chain employs TRBV7-2 and TRBJ2-7; D possibly corresponds to TRBD1 (6 bases). With 4 bases removed from V and 1 base from J, the gap between germline ends came to 17 bases. The V gene's germline CDR1 is SGHTA and CDR2 FQGNSA. The CDR3 is made up of 16 amino acids. CDR3: CASSSRSQGLSYEQYF. CDR3 nucleotides: TGTGCCAGCAGCTCAAGGTCACAGGGTCTGTCCTACGAGCAGTACTTC.

The V gene is TRBV25-1, the J gene TRBJ1-1; D gene uncertain. The CDR3 has 12 residues. In germline, CDR1 is MGHDK, CDR2 SYGVNS. Between the trimmed V and J ends, which lost 3 bases and 11 bases, there was a span of 13 bases. The DNA of the CDR3 is TGTGCCAGCAGTGAGACCTATCATCGGGCTTTCTTT. This encodes CASSETYHRAFF.

In this sample, this clone turned up once. The J gene is TRBJ1-4, the V gene TRBV19; D gene unclear. Trimming removed 4 bases at V and 2 bases at J, with 11 bases between. Germline V lookup: CDR1 LNHDA, CDR2 SQIVND (reference sequence). This CDR3 has 15 amino acids. The CDR3 loop is CASSTVTGTNEKLFF. CDR3 bases: TGTGCCAGTAGTACTGTCACGGGGACTAATGAAAAACTGTTTTTT.

J is TRBJ1-4 and V is TRBV5-1, with 8 bases matching TRBD1. CDR1 SGHRS and CDR2 YFSETQ come from the germline V gene. With 5 bases clipped from V and 4 bases from J, the junction kept 7 bases outside the gene matches. The CDR3 extends over 15 amino acids. The CDR3 loop reads CASSRTGIDNEKLFF. CDR3 in DNA: TGCGCCAGCAGTCGGACAGGGATTGATAATGAAAAACTGTTTTTT.

The rearrangement joins TRBV10-3 to TRBJ2-7; no clear D gene. CDR1 ENHRY and CDR2 SYGVKD come from the germline V gene. Trimming removed 5 bases at V and 2 bases at J, with 10 bases between. This CDR3 has 13 amino acids. Here the CDR3 DNA reads TGTGCCATCAGTCTCGACATTACCTACGAGCAGTACTTC. It yields the protein CAISLDITYEQYF.

The chain recombines TRBV2 with TRBJ1-4, with D unclear. This CDR3 contains 15 residues. Germline CDR1 reads SNHLY; CDR2 reads FYNNEI. Trimming pared 8 bases from V and 0 bases from J, leaving 13 bases between. As DNA, the CDR3 is TGTGCCAGCCGCACATGGGTGGCAACTAATGAAAAACTGTTTTTT. The encoded protein is CASRTWVATNEKLFF.

This chain connects TRBV6-6 to TRBJ1-2; D unresolved. The germline CDR1 and CDR2 sequences are MNHNY and SVGAGI (reference sequence). CDR3 length: 13 residues. V lost 6 bases and J lost 2, with 10 bases in between. CDR3 DNA: TGTGCCAGCAGCCCGACCGTAAACTATGGCTACACCTTC. It encodes CASSPTVNYGYTF.

V is TRBV6-5 and J is TRBJ2-1, with D unclear. This CDR3 has 16 residues. In germline, CDR1 is MNHEY, CDR2 SVGAGI. Deletions cut 2 bases from V and 0 bases from J, with 11 bases between. The CDR3 nucleotides are TGTGCCAGCAGTTACCTGGCCGAGAGCTCCTACAATGAGCAGTTCTTC. Its protein is CASSYLAESSYNEQFF.

The V gene is TRBV9, the J gene TRBJ1-3; 8 bases line up with TRBD1. V dropped 4 bases and J dropped 0; count of bases not matched to a gene: 9. The CDR3 extends over 17 amino acids. CDR1 SGDLS and CDR2 YYNGEE come from the germline V gene. The CDR3 DNA is TGTGCCAGCAGCACCCGGACAGGGCCAGACTCTGGAAACACCATATATTTT. This sequence encodes CASSTRTGPDSGNTIYF. Based on the CDR3 plus reference TRBV9 and TRBJ1-3, the full variable domain is DSGVTQTPKHLITATGQRVTLRCSPRSGDLSVYWYQQSLDQGLQFLIQYYNGEERAKGNILERFSAQQFPDLHSELNLSSLELGDSALYFCASSTRTGPDSGNTIYFGEGSWLTVV.

The CDR3 bases are TGTGCCAGTAGTATTTGGGAAAGTGAAAAACTGTTTTTT. Translated: CASSIWESEKLFF. This rearrangement joins TRBV19 to TRBJ1-4; no reliable D call. Trimming took 3 bases from V and 7 from J, leaving 9 bases between them. The germline gives CDR1 LNHDA, CDR2 SQIVND (reference sequence). CDR3 length: 13 residues.

This clone has a single count. CDR3 in DNA: TGTGCCAGCAGCCTCCGGGCCGAGAACACTGAAGCTTTCTTT. This encodes CASSLRAENTEAFF. The chain is built from TRBV6-2 or TRBV6-3 and TRBJ1-1; D gene ambiguous. There are 14 residues in the CDR3. V was trimmed by 6 bases and J by 1 base, leaving 12 bases between them. Germline values: CDR1 MNHEY, CDR2 SVGEGT.

The chain uses TRBV4-2 and TRBJ2-2; TRBD2 is a possible D gene (6 bases). Trimming pared 2 bases from V and 0 bases from J, leaving 19 bases between. The CDR3 is 19 amino acids. Germline lookup yields CDR1 LGHNA and CDR2 YNFKEQ. CDR3 amino acids: CASSQKGALGTANTGELFF. The CDR3 region has the DNA TGTGCCAGCAGCCAAAAGGGCGCCCTGGGGACTGCGAACACCGGGGAGCTGTTTTTT.

This sequence joins TRBV2 and TRBJ1-2; D is undetermined. This CDR3 comprises 14 residues. Germline V gene lookup returns CDR1 SNHLY and CDR2 FYNNEI. The V gene lost 4 bases and the J gene lost 8 bases, with 17 bases spanning the gap. CDR3 nucleotides: TGTGCCAGCAGTGCCCAGACCAGGTCTGACGGCTACACCTTC. It encodes CASSAQTRSDGYTF.

This clone was found many times. J is TRBJ1-2 and V is TRBV3-1 (or the pseudogene TRBV3-2), with 9 nucleotides matching TRBD1. CDR1 is LGHDT, CDR2 YNNKEL, per germline (reference sequence). This CDR3 spans 14 amino acids. Losses at the gene ends were 5 bases for V and 8 bases for J; bases not matched to a gene: 9. CDR3 DNA sequence: TGTGCCAGCAGCGCCGGGGACAGGGAAAGCGGCTACACCTTC. Translation gives CASSAGDRESGYTF.

This rearrangement joins TRBV18 to TRBJ2-5; D gene ambiguous. The V and J ends lost 2 bases and 2 bases respectively, with 9 bases between them. This CDR3 region has 14 residues. Germline lookup yields CDR1 KGHSH and CDR2 LQKENI. The CDR3 DNA reads TGTGCCAGCTCACCATCAGCGAAACAAGAGACCCAGTACTTC. This translates into CASSPSAKQETQYF.

The rearrangement uses TRBV30 and TRBJ1-4; D unresolved. Trimming cost V 5 bases and J 7 bases, with 8 bases left between them. The CDR3 has 11 residues. The germline CDR1 and CDR2 sequences are GTSNPN and SVGIG (reference sequence). The CDR3 DNA is TGTGCCTGGGGCGAGGGTGAAAAACTGTTTTTT. It specifies CAWGEGEKLFF.

The chain combines TRBV6-5 with TRBJ1-6; D is unclear. The CDR3 loop spans 14 amino acids. Germline values: CDR1 MNHEY, CDR2 SVGAGI. Trimming pared 0 bases from V and 11 bases from J, leaving 11 bases between. CDR3 protein: CASSYSSMFAPLHF. DNA of the CDR3: TGTGCCAGCAGTTACTCGAGTATGTTTGCACCCCTCCACTTT.

V gene TRBV6-5 combines with J gene TRBJ1-3, with D perhaps matching TRBD1 (6 bases). Trimming removed 6 bases at V and 0 bases at J, with 12 bases between. CDR1 is MNHEY and CDR2 is SVGAGI in the germline V gene. This CDR3 spans 15 amino acids. Here the CDR3 DNA reads TGTGCCAGCAGCCCAGGACAGTTCTCTGGAAACACCATATATTTT. As protein: CASSPGQFSGNTIYF.

The chain is built from TRBV6-6 and TRBJ2-7; D is possibly TRBD2 (6 bases). The CDR3 covers 14 residues. Germline V lookup: CDR1 MNHNY, CDR2 SVGAGI (reference sequence). V lost 4 bases and J 2 bases, leaving 12 bases between the germline ends. The CDR3 DNA reads TGTGCCAGCAGTTCTTTAGCGGAACCCTACGAGCAGTACTTC. Protein sequence: CASSSLAEPYEQYF.

The chain recombines TRBV10-3 with TRBJ2-5; TRBD2 matches at 8 bases. V lost 3 bases to trimming and J lost 1 base; unmatched junction nucleotides: 7. CDR1 and CDR2 (germline): ENHRY, SYGVKD. There are 16 residues in the CDR3. CDR3 sequence reads: CAISDRAGGAQETQYF. In DNA form, the CDR3 reads TGTGCCATCAGTGATAGAGCCGGGGGGGCCCAAGAGACCCAGTACTTC.

The CDR3 spells CATSRDKGDREKNIQYF. The CDR3 DNA is TGTGCCACCAGCAGAGATAAGGGCGACAGGGAGAAAAACATTCAGTACTTC. The chain is built from TRBV15 and TRBJ2-4; TRBD1 agrees at 7 bases. The V gene end was trimmed by 0 bases and the J gene end by 4 bases; junction bases not matched to a gene: 9. This CDR3 has 17 amino acids. Germline-derived CDR1 and CDR2 are LNHNV and YYDKDF (reference sequence).

The chain links TRBV2 to TRBJ1-5; the D is unclear. V was cut by 7 bases and J by 0 bases, with 13 bases left in between. The CDR3 contains 15 residues. Germline-derived CDR1 and CDR2 are SNHLY and FYNNEI. This CDR3 is CASKPRHYSNQPQHF. CDR3 DNA: TGTGCCAGCAAGCCTAGGCATTATAGCAATCAGCCCCAGCATTTT.

The V call is TRBV6-5, the J call TRBJ1-3; no firm D call. The CDR3 extends over 15 amino acids. V lost 7 bases, J lost 0 bases, and 13 bases lay in between. From germline, CDR1 is MNHEY and CDR2 SVGAGI. CDR3 protein: CASTLTANSGNTIYF. CDR3 bases: TGTGCCAGCACCCTGACGGCAAACTCTGGAAACACCATATATTTT.